The rows below give T cell receptor beta chains drawn from one sample of a study of PD-L1 blockade in urothelial cancer. Sequenced by immunoSEQ multiplex PCR; TCRdb stores in-frame clones only, minus some. The data contain 60,000 to 70,000 clones, approximately 80% of them singletons. The source was PBMCs, collected around atezolizumab (anti-PD-L1) treatment. The receptors come from a man aged 65 to 79 with urothelial cancer. The CDR3 runs from the conserved cysteine through the conserved F or W. The D gene is left open where the match is weak. Some rows mark clone size as missing; the rest say once, few, many or name a class of expanded clone.

abundance	d_gene	v_gene	j_gene	CDR3nt	CDR3aa
once	TRBD1	TRBV4-2	TRBJ1-2	TGTGCCAGCAGCCCCGACAGGGGGAATGACTATGGCTACACCTTC	CASSPDRGNDYGYTF
-	-	TRBV18	TRBJ1-2	TGTGCCAGCTCACCAGGCCAGATCTATGGCTACACCTTC	CASSPGQIYGYTF
once	TRBD1	TRBV2	TRBJ1-3	TGTGCCACACTACAGGGGACACCTGGAAACACCATATATTTT	CATLQGTPGNTIYF
-	TRBD1	TRBV7-9	TRBJ2-7	TGTGCCAGCAGCCTGTCCGGGACAGTCTACGAGCAGTACTTC	CASSLSGTVYEQYF
-	-	TRBV5-6	TRBJ2-6	TGTGCCAGCAGCTTTGTCCGTGGGGCCAACGTCCTGACTTTC	CASSFVRGANVLTF
-	TRBD2	TRBV7-9	TRBJ2-3	TGTGCCAGCAGGGGCCTAGCGGGCTACGGAGATACGCAGTATTTT	CASRGLAGYGDTQYF
-	-	TRBV9	TRBJ2-4	TGTGCCAGCAGCCCCCTAGCGCGTCTAGCCAAAAACATTCAGTACTTC	CASSPLARLAKNIQYF
-	-	TRBV14	TRBJ2-1	TGTGCCAGCAGCCCAAATGAGCAGTTCTTC	CASSPNEQFF
-	TRBD1	TRBV7-9	TRBJ2-1	TGTGCCAGCAGTTCGCCCGGGGACAGGGGAAAGCAGTTCTTC	CASSSPGDRGKQFF
-	-	TRBV9	TRBJ2-2	TGTGCCAGCAGCACCGGGTCACTCCTCACCGGGGAGCTGTTTTTT	CASSTGSLLTGELFF
-	-	TRBV6-6	TRBJ2-3	TGTGCCAGCAGCCCTACTAGGGATACGCAGTATTTT	CASSPTRDTQYF